The 22 T cell receptor beta chains presented below share a single source sample, sequenced in a study of T cells and Merkel cell carcinoma outcomes (dated by TCRdb to between 2020 and 2021). The library came from the immunoSEQ multiplex PCR assay. TCRdb took over this immuneACCESS table, retaining in-frame rearrangements with V and J assigned. Such tables are incomplete; in checked studies, under half of the missing clones stem from an unresolved V gene, and the remainder is unexplained. The sample table shows about 19,000 clones, and roughly 82% are seen once. Approximately 2.8% of the sample lies in the top ten. The sequenced sample was tumor tissue from Merkel cell carcinoma. The receptors here all came from a human donor with Merkel cell carcinoma.

The CDR3 loop is CASSLRSLTYGYTF. The CDR3 bases are TGCGCCAGCAGCTTGAGGTCACTAACCTATGGCTACACCTTC. The chain recombines TRBV5-1 with TRBJ1-2, with D uncertain. CDR3 length: 14 residues. Looked up from germline, CDR1 is SGHRS and CDR2 is YFSETQ. Trimming left V 1 base short and J 4 bases short, with 11 bases between.

The chain recombines TRBV5-1 with TRBJ2-5; the D gene is possibly TRBD2 (5 bases). This CDR3 spans 13 amino acids. Germline CDR1 is SGHRS and CDR2 is YFSETQ. The V end was cut by 3 bases, the J end by 2 bases, with 8 bases between. The CDR3 here is CASSSGSQETQYF. In nucleotides, the CDR3 is TGCGCCAGCAGCTCGGGATCTCAAGAGACCCAGTACTTC.

V gene TRBV5-1 combines with J gene TRBJ1-2; D is ambiguous. Trimming removed 0 bases at V and 6 bases at J, with 12 bases between. Per germline, CDR1 SGHRS and CDR2 YFSETQ. The CDR3 length is 14 residues. CDR3 residues: CASSLDSSWDGYTF. CDR3 sequence (DNA): TGCGCCAGCAGCTTGGACTCGAGCTGGGATGGCTACACCTTC. The full variable domain, its missing parts supplied by reference TRBV5-1 and TRBJ1-2, is KAGVTQTPRYLIKTRGQQVTLSCSPISGHRSVSWYQQTPGQGLQFLFEYFSETQRNKGNFPGRFSGRQFSNSRSEMNVSTLELGDSALYLCASSLDSSWDGYTFGSGTRLTVV.

This clone showed up just a few times. The V and J genes are TRBV6-5 and TRBJ1-2, with TRBD1 as a possible D gene (5 bases). V was cut by 0 bases and J by 6 bases, with 8 bases left in between. Germline lookup yields CDR1 MNHEY and CDR2 SVGAGI. The CDR3 totals 13 residues. The CDR3 reads CASSYSRANGYTF. CDR3 coding DNA: TGTGCCAGCAGTTACTCCAGGGCCAATGGCTACACCTTC.

As to this clone: Sequence at one end of the junction differs from germline and may be a read error. The chain is built from TRBV15 and TRBJ2-3; D is unclear. The CDR3 consists of 14 residues. In germline, CDR1 is LNHNV, CDR2 YYDKDF (reference sequence). The CDR3 DNA reads as TGTGCCACCAGCAGCTTGGAAGGTACAGATATGCAGTATTTT. This translates into CATSSLEGTDMQYF. Full variable domain (remainder filled in from reference TRBV15 and TRBJ2-3): DAMVIQNPRYQVTQFGKPVTLSCSQTLNHNVMYWYQQKSSQAPKLLFHYYDKDFNNEADTPDNFQSRRPNTSFCFLDIRSPGLGDTAMYLCATSSLEGTDMQYFGPGTRLTVL.

The chain employs TRBV27 and TRBJ2-2; D possibly corresponds to TRBD2 (5 bases). The germline V gene has CDR1 MNHEY and CDR2 SMNVEV (reference sequence). The CDR3 covers 15 residues. Trimming took 2 bases from V and 8 from J, leaving 15 bases between them. The CDR3 here is CASSLNWLASGELFF. The CDR3 bases are TGTGCCAGCAGTTTAAATTGGCTAGCATCGGGGGAGCTGTTTTTT.

The table lists this clone with a count of one. The V and J genes are TRBV10-3 and TRBJ1-2; 7 nucleotides line up with TRBD1. V dropped 0 bases and J dropped 3; count of bases not matched to a gene: 13. The CDR3 totals 18 residues. Per the germline V gene, CDR1 is ENHRY and CDR2 is SYGVKD. As DNA, the CDR3 is TGTGCCATCAGTGAGTCCATTTCCCTGGACAGGATTTACTATGGCTACACCTTC. Protein sequence: CAISESISLDRIYYGYTF.

This clone was recorded a few times. V is TRBV30 and J is TRBJ1-6; D unresolved. Trimming removed 2 bases at V and 5 bases at J, with 10 bases between. The CDR3 has 14 amino acids. Germline V gene data show CDR1 as GTSNPN and CDR2 as SVGIG (reference sequence). The CDR3 region has the DNA TGTGCCTGGAGTCTATCGCCCGATAATTCACCCCTCCACTTT. Protein: CAWSLSPDNSPLHF. Based on the CDR3 plus reference TRBV30 and TRBJ1-6, the full variable domain is SQTIHQWPATLVQPVGSPLSLECTVEGTSNPNLYWYRQAAGRGLQLLFYSVGIGQISSEVPQNLSASRPQDRQFILSSKKLLLSDSGFYLCAWSLSPDNSPLHFGNGTRLTVT.

The CDR3 here is CASSSLGDPAAETQYF. DNA for the CDR3: TGTGCCAGCAGCTCGCTTGGGGACCCCGCCGCAGAGACCCAGTACTTC. This chain links TRBV7-6 with TRBJ2-5; D might be TRBD1 or TRBD2, each matching 5 bases. The germline CDR1 and CDR2 sequences are SGHVS and FNYEAQ. V was shortened by 4 bases and J by 4 bases, with 19 bases between the two germline ends. CDR3 length: 16 amino acids.

The genes are TRBV2 and TRBJ2-5, with D perhaps matching TRBD2 (6 bases). V gave up 6 bases and J gave up 2 bases, with 10 bases separating them. The CDR3 contains 13 residues. Germline V CDR1 and CDR2: SNHLY, FYNNEI. CDR3: CASSRDLQETQYF. The CDR3 region has the DNA TGTGCCAGCAGCCGGGACTTACAAGAGACCCAGTACTTC.

The chain couples TRBV18 to TRBJ2-5; D is ambiguous. Germline V gene sequence: CDR1 KGHSH, CDR2 LQKENI. The length of the CDR3 is 15 residues. V dropped 2 bases and J dropped 1 base, with 11 bases sitting between them. This chain's CDR3 is CASSPDETIQETQYF. In DNA form, the CDR3 reads TGTGCCAGCTCACCAGATGAGACGATCCAAGAGACCCAGTACTTC.

The V and J genes are TRBV15 and TRBJ2-5; D is uncertain. The germline gives CDR1 LNHNV, CDR2 YYDKDF (reference sequence). The CDR3 spans 13 residues. V lost 3 bases and J lost 5, with 10 bases in between. Here the CDR3 DNA reads TGTGCCACCAGCAGGGGTGGGAAGGAGACCCAGTACTTC. This gives the protein CATSRGGKETQYF.

The genes are TRBV4-1 and TRBJ1-4, with a tentative D call TRBD1 (6 bases). CDR3 length equals 17 residues. The ends were cut back, 2 bases at V and 13 bases at J, with 26 bases in the middle. Per the germline V gene, CDR1 is MGHRA and CDR2 is YSYEKL. CDR3 amino acids: CASSQTLPGALRFLLFF. The CDR3 DNA follows: TGCGCCAGCAGCCAAACCCTTCCGGGGGCCTTAAGGTTTTTACTGTTTTTT.

J is TRBJ2-5 and V is TRBV6-6; D is undetermined. The germline gives CDR1 MNHNY, CDR2 SVGAGI (reference sequence). There are 13 residues in the CDR3. Trimming took off 1 base at V and 1 base at J, with 4 bases between the two ends. CDR3 sequence: CASSYYGQETQYF. The CDR3 region has the DNA TGTGCCAGCAGTTACTACGGCCAAGAGACCCAGTACTTC.

This sequence joins TRBV4-1 and TRBJ1-1, with TRBD1 identical over 7 bases. Germline assignment: CDR1 MGHRA and CDR2 YSYEKL. The length of the CDR3 is 15 residues. V lost 2 bases to trimming and J lost 2 bases; unmatched junction nucleotides: 5. The chain's CDR3 is CASSQPRDSNTEAFF. As DNA, the CDR3 is TGCGCCAGCAGCCAACCCCGGGACAGCAACACTGAAGCTTTCTTT.

The chain recombines TRBV5-1 with TRBJ2-5; D is unclear. In germline, CDR1 is SGHRS, CDR2 YFSETQ. Deletions cut 3 bases from V and 4 bases from J, with 13 bases between. The CDR3 is 14 residues long. The CDR3 DNA reads TGCGCCAGCAGCTCTCAAAACCCCGCAGAGACCCAGTACTTC. Its protein product is CASSSQNPAETQYF.

CDR3 sequence reads: CASSLPDLNTEAFF. CDR3 sequence (DNA): TGTGCCAGCTCCCTACCGGACCTGAACACTGAAGCTTTCTTT. The V gene is TRBV18, the J gene TRBJ1-1; no reliable D call. Germline CDR1 is KGHSH and CDR2 is LQKENI. The CDR3 is 14 amino acids. Trimming removed 6 bases at V and 0 bases at J, with 11 bases between. The whole variable domain, filled in from reference TRBV18 and TRBJ1-1, reads NAGVMQNPRHLVRRRGQEARLRCSPMKGHSHVYWYRQLPEEGLKFMVYLQKENIIDESGMPKERFSAEFPKEGPSILRIQQVVRGDSAAYFCASSLPDLNTEAFFGQGTRLTVV.

This chain links TRBV7-9 with TRBJ1-3; D gene uncertain. Germline V lookup: CDR1 SEHNR, CDR2 FQNEAQ (reference sequence). The germline V and J ends were trimmed by 3 bases and 0 bases, with 15 bases remaining between them. The CDR3 runs 17 residues. CDR3 coding DNA: TGTGCCAGCAGCTTCGAGACTGCGCTGAGCTCTGGAAACACCATATATTTT. Its protein product is CASSFETALSSGNTIYF.

This chain uses TRBV28 with TRBJ2-1, with 11 bases aligning to TRBD2. V lost 6 bases and J lost 6; bases outside the gene matches: 7. This CDR3 has 15 amino acids. Germline V gene sequence: CDR1 MDHEN, CDR2 SYDVKM. The CDR3 region is CASSQLAGDPNEQFF. As DNA, the CDR3 is TGTGCCAGCAGCCAACTAGCGGGAGATCCCAATGAGCAGTTCTTC.

CDR3 DNA sequence: TGTGCCAGCAGGCCCGGCGGGAGCACAGATACGCAGTATTTT. Amino acid sequence: CASRPGGSTDTQYF. The rearrangement uses TRBV2 and TRBJ2-3, with a possible D match to TRBD2 (5 bases). Trimming left V 6 bases short and J 0 bases short, with 10 bases between. The CDR3 has 14 residues. In germline, CDR1 is SNHLY, CDR2 FYNNEI.

This chain uses TRBV6-1 with TRBJ2-2; D gene unclear. The CDR3 loop spans 14 amino acids. Germline CDR1 MNHNS, CDR2 SASEGT. V was clipped by 7 bases and J by 4 bases, with 13 bases between them. The CDR3 reads CASTVASGTGELFF. For the CDR3, the DNA is TGTGCCAGCACCGTTGCAAGTGGCACCGGGGAGCTGTTTTTT.

The gene calls are TRBV9 and TRBJ1-1; weak D call: TRBD1 (5 bases). The CDR3 runs to 14 residues. Germline values: CDR1 SGDLS, CDR2 YYNGEE. V lost 3 bases, J lost 1 base, and 10 bases lay in between. The DNA of the CDR3 is TGTGCCAGCAGCGAGGGACCGACGAACACTGAAGCTTTCTTT. It is translated as CASSEGPTNTEAFF.